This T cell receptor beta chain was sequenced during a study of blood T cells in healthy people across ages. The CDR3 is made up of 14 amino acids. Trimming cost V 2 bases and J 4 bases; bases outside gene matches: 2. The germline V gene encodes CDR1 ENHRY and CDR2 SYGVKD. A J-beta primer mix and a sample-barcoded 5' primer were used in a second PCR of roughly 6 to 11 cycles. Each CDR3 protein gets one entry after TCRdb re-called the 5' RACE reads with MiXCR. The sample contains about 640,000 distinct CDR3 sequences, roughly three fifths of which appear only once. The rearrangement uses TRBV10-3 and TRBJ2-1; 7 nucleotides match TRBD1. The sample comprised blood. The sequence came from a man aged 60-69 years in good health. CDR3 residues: CAISETGQYNEQFF. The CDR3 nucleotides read TGTGCCATCAGTGAGACGGGACAGTACAATGAGCAGTTCTTC.